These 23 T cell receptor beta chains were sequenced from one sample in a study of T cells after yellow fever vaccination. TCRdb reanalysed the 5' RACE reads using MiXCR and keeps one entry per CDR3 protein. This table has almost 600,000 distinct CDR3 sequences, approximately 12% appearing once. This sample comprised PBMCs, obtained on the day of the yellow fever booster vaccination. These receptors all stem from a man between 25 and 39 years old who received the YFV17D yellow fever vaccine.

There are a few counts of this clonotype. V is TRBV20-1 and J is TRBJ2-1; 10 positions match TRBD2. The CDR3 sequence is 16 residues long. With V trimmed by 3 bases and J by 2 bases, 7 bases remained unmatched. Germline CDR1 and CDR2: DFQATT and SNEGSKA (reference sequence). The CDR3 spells CSARASGSQAYNEQFF. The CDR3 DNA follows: TGCAGTGCTAGGGCTAGCGGGAGTCAGGCCTACAATGAGCAGTTCTTC.

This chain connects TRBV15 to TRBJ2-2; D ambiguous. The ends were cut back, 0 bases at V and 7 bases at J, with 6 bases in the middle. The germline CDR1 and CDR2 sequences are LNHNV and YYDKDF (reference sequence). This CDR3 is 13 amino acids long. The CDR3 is CATSRDKDGELFF. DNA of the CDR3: TGTGCCACCAGCAGAGATAAAGACGGGGAGCTGTTTTTT.

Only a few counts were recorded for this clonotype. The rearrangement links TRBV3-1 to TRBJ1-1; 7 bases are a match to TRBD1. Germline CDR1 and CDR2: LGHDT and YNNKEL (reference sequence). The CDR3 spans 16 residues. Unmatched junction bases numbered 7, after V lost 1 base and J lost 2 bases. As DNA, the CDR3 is TGTGCCAGCAGCCAAGGAATCCGGGACAGAAACACTGAAGCTTTCTTT. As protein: CASSQGIRDRNTEAFF.

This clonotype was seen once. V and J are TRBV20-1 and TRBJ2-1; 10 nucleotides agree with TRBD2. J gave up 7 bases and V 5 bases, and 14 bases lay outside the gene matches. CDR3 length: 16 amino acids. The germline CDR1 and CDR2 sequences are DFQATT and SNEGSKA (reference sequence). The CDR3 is CSAPGGGSGRRNEQFF. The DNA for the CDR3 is TGCAGTGCTCCCGGCGGGGGTAGCGGGAGGAGGAATGAGCAGTTCTTC.

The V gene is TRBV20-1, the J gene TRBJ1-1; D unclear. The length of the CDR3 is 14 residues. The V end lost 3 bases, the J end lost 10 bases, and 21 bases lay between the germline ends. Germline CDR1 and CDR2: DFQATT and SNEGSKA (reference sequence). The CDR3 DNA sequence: TGCAGTGCTAGTCCCCCCGTGGACCTTCGGGGAGCTTTCTTT. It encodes CSASPPVDLRGAFF.

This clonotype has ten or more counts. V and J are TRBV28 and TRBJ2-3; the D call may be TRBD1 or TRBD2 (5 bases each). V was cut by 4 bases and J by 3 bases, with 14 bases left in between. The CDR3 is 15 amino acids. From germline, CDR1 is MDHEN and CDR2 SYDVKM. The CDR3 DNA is TGTGCCAGCAGTTGGGTGGGAGAGGGGACAGATACGCAGTATTTT. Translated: CASSWVGEGTDTQYF.

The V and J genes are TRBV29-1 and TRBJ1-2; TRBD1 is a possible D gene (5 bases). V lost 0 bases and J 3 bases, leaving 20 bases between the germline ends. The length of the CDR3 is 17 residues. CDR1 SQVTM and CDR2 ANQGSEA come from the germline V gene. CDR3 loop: CSVEDSDAGFRDYGYTF. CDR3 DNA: TGCAGCGTTGAAGACAGCGACGCAGGGTTTAGGGACTATGGCTACACCTTC. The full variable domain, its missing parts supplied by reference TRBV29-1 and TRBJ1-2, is SAVISQKPSRDICQRGTSLTIQCQVDSQVTMMFWYRQQPGQSLTLIATANQGSEATYESGFVIDKFPISRPNLTFSTLTVSNMSPEDSSIYLCSVEDSDAGFRDYGYTFGSGTRLTVV.

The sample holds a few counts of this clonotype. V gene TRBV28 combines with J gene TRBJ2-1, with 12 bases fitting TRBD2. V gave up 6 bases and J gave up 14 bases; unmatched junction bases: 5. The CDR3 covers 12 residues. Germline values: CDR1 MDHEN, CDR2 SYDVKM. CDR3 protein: CASRSPSGREFF. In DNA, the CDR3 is TGTGCCAGCAGATCCCCTAGCGGGAGGGAGTTCTTC.

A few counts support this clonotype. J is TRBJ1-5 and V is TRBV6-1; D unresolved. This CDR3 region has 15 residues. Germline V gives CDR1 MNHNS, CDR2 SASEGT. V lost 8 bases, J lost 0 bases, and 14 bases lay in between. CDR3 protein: CASRRRAYSNQPQHF. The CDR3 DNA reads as TGTGCCAGCCGGAGGCGGGCATATAGCAATCAGCCCCAGCATTTT.

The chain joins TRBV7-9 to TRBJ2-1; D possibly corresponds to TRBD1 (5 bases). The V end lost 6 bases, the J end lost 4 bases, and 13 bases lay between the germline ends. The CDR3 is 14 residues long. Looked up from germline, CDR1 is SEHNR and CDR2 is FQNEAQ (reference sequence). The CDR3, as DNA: TGTGCCAGCAGTTCTACAGGAAAATACAATGAGCAGTTCTTC. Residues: CASSSTGKYNEQFF.

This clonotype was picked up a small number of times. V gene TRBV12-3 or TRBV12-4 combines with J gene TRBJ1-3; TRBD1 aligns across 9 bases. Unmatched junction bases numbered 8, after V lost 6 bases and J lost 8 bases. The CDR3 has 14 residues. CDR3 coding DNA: TGTGCCAGCAGAACCGGGACAGGGTGGGACACCATATATTTT. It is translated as CASRTGTGWDTIYF.

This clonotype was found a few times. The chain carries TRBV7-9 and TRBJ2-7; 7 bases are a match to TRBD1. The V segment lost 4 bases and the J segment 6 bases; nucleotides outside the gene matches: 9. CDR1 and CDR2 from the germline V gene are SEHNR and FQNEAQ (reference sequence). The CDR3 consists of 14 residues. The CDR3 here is CASSWSYDRVEQYF. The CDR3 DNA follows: TGTGCCAGCAGCTGGTCATACGACAGGGTCGAGCAGTACTTC.

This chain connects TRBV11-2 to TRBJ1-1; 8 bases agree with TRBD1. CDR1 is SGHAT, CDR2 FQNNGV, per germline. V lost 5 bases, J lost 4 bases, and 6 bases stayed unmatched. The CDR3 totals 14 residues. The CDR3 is CASSPNTGGTEAFF. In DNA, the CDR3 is TGTGCCAGCAGCCCAAATACAGGGGGCACTGAAGCTTTCTTT.

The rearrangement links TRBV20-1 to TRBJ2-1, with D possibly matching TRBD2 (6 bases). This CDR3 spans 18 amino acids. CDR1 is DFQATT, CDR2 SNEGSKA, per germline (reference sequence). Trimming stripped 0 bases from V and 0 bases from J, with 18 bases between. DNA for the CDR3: TGCAGTGCTAGAGATAAGAGGAGGGGTCCCAGCTCCTACAATGAGCAGTTCTTC. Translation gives CSARDKRRGPSSYNEQFF.

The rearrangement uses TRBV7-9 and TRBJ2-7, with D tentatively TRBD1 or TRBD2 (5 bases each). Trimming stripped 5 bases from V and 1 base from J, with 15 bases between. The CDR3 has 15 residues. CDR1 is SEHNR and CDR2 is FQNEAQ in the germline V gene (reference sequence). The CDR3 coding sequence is TGTGCCAGCAGCGACCTCCGGGACGGATCCTACGAGCAGTACTTC. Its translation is CASSDLRDGSYEQYF.

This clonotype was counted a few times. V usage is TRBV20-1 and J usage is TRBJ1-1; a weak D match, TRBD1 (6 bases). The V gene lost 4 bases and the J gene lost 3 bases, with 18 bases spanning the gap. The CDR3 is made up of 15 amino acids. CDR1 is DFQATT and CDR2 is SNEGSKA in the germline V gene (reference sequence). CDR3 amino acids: CSATQGLLYDTEAFF. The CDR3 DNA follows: TGCAGTGCTACACAGGGTCTATTGTACGACACTGAAGCTTTCTTT.

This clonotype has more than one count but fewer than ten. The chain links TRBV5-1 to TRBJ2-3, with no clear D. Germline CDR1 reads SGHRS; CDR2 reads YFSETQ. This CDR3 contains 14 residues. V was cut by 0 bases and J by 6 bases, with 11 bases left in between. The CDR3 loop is CASSLARVLDTQYF. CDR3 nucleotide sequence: TGCGCCAGCAGCTTGGCTAGGGTTTTGGATACGCAGTATTTT.

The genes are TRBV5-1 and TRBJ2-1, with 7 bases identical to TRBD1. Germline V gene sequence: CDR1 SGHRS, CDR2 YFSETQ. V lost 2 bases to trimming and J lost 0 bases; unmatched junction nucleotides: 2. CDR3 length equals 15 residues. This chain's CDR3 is CASSLWDSSYNEQFF. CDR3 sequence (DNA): TGCGCCAGCAGCTTATGGGACAGCTCCTACAATGAGCAGTTCTTC. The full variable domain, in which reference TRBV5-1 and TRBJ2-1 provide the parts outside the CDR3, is KAGVTQTPRYLIKTRGQQVTLSCSPISGHRSVSWYQQTPGQGLQFLFEYFSETQRNKGNFPGRFSGRQFSNSRSEMNVSTLELGDSALYLCASSLWDSSYNEQFFGPGTRLTVL.

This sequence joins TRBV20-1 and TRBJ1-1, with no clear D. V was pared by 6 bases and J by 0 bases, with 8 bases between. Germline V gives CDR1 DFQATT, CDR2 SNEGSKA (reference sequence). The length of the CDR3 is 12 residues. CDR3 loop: CSAGLLNTEAFF. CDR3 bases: TGCAGTGCCGGACTTCTGAACACTGAAGCTTTCTTT.

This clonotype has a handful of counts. The CDR3 sequence is CASSASGPQHF. CDR3 DNA sequence: TGTGCCAGCAGCGCGAGTGGGCCCCAGCATTTT. V is TRBV6-2 or TRBV6-3 and J is TRBJ1-5; D is undetermined. Trimming shortened V by 6 bases and J by 9 bases, and 9 bases separated the two germline ends. This CDR3 is 11 amino acids long. Per the germline V gene, CDR1 is MNHEY and CDR2 is SVGEGT.

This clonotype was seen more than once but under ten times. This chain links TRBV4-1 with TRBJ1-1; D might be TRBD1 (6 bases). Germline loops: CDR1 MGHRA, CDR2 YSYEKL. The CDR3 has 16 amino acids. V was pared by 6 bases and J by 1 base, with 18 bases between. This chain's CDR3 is CASSPSTGLRNTEAFF. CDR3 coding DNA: TGCGCCAGCAGTCCCTCAACAGGGCTTAGGAACACTGAAGCTTTCTTT.

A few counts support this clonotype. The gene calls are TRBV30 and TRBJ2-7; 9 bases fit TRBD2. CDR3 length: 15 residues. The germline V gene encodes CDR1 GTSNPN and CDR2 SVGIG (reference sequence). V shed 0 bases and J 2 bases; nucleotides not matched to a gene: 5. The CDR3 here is CAWSVASGNTYEQYF. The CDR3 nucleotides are TGTGCCTGGAGTGTGGCTAGCGGGAACACCTACGAGCAGTACTTC.

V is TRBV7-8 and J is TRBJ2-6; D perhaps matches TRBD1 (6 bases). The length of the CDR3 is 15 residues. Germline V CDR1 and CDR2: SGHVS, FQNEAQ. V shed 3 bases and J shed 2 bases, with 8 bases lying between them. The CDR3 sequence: CASSFRGPGANVLTF. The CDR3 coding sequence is TGTGCCAGCAGCTTCAGGGGTCCTGGGGCCAACGTCCTGACTTTC.